This entry lists 8 T cell receptor beta chains sequenced from one sample in a study of blood T cell repertoires in COVID-19. Clones were read by immunoSEQ multiplex PCR, and TCRdb kept only the in-frame ones, dropping some. The table records hundreds of thousands of clones, about 91% of them present only once. The specimen sequenced was peripheral blood. The receptors shown here come from a young man with COVID-19, enrolled during active disease.

This clone was picked up one time. The chain is built from TRBV29-1 and TRBJ2-2; no reliable D call. CDR3 length: 12 amino acids. The V end lost 5 bases, the J end lost 0 bases, and 4 bases lay between the germline ends. Per germline, CDR1 SQVTM and CDR2 ANQGSEA. The CDR3: CSVIANTGELFF. In DNA, the CDR3 is TGCAGCGTTATAGCGAACACCGGGGAGCTGTTTTTT.

As for this clone: A much more abundant neighbour one base away suggests this may be a read error. This rearrangement joins TRBV5-6 to TRBJ2-7; 7 bases map to TRBD1. The CDR3 is 14 amino acids. The germline V gene has CDR1 SGHDT and CDR2 YYEEEE. The ends lost 3 bases at V and 7 bases at J; junction bases unmatched: 10. The chain's CDR3 is CASSSGQRAGEQYF. The DNA of the CDR3 is TGTGCCAGCAGCTCGGGACAGAGGGCAGGTGAGCAGTACTTC.

This chain joins TRBV2 and TRBJ2-3; 7 nucleotides align to TRBD1. The J segment lost 4 bases and the V segment lost 7 bases, leaving 8 bases of the junction unmatched. Germline loops: CDR1 SNHLY, CDR2 FYNNEI. The CDR3 has 14 residues. The CDR3 region is CASTRRQGPDTQYF. Written as DNA, the CDR3 is TGTGCCAGCACGAGGCGACAGGGTCCAGATACGCAGTATTTT.

The rearrangement joins TRBV7-9 to TRBJ2-2; 14 bases are shared with TRBD2. The germline CDR1 and CDR2 sequences are SEHNR and FQNEAQ (reference sequence). V lost 3 bases and J lost 3; bases outside the gene matches: 9. The length of the CDR3 is 19 residues. CDR3 sequence reads: CASSLFGTSGSLYTGELFF. The DNA of the CDR3 is TGTGCCAGCAGCTTGTTTGGGACTAGCGGGAGTTTGTACACCGGGGAGCTGTTTTTT.

The chain recombines TRBV5-1 with TRBJ1-5; TRBD1 matches 7 bases. The CDR3 loop spans 15 amino acids. Germline V gives CDR1 SGHRS, CDR2 YFSETQ. V lost 4 bases, J lost 2 bases, and 6 bases stayed unmatched. The DNA for the CDR3 is TGCGCCAGCAGCGCGGGACAGTCAGGCAATCAGCCCCAGCATTTT. Translated: CASSAGQSGNQPQHF.

The chain joins TRBV5-4 to TRBJ2-3, with a tentative D call TRBD2 (6 bases). The germline V gene encodes CDR1 SGHNT and CDR2 YYREEE (reference sequence). There are 15 residues in the CDR3. The V end lost 5 bases, the J end lost 4 bases, and 17 bases lay between the germline ends. For the CDR3, the DNA is TGTGCCAGCAGTCCACCCGGGAGTAGCTCAGATACGCAGTATTTT. Translating it yields CASSPPGSSSDTQYF.

The chain uses TRBV6-1 and TRBJ1-2; no definite D call. This CDR3 comprises 13 residues. V was shortened by 1 base and J by 8 bases, with 11 bases between the two germline ends. Per the germline V gene, CDR1 is MNHNS and CDR2 is SASEGT. The CDR3 reads CASSEVSGAGYTF. The CDR3 coding sequence is TGTGCCAGCAGTGAAGTCTCAGGCGCCGGCTACACCTTC.

V gene TRBV27 combines with J gene TRBJ2-1; tentatively, D is TRBD1 (6 bases). The CDR3 totals 16 residues. V was clipped by 3 bases and J by 6 bases, with 18 bases between them. Germline CDR1 is MNHEY and CDR2 is SMNVEV (reference sequence). The CDR3 loop reads CASSFSGRRGGNEQFF. The CDR3 DNA is TGTGCCAGCAGTTTCTCAGGCCGCAGGGGCGGCAATGAGCAGTTCTTC.